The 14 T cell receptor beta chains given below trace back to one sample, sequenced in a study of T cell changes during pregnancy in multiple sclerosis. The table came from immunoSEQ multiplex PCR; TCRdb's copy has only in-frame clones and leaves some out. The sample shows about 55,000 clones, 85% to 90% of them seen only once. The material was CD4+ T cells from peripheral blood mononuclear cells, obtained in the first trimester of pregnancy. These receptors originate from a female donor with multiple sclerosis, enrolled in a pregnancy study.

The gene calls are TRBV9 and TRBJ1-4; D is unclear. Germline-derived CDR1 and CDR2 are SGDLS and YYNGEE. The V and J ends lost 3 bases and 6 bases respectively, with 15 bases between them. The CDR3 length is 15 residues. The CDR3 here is CASSGGSGFYEKLFF. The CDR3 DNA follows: TGTGCCAGCAGCGGAGGGTCCGGGTTTTATGAAAAACTGTTTTTT.

The CDR3 is CASSLGGSTYNEQFF. The CDR3 nucleotides are TGCGCCAGCAGCTTGGGCGGGAGCACCTACAATGAGCAGTTCTTC. The genes are TRBV5-1 and TRBJ2-1, with 7 positions matching TRBD2. Germline values: CDR1 SGHRS, CDR2 YFSETQ. Unmatched junction bases numbered 2, after V lost 0 bases and J lost 2 bases. This CDR3 has 15 residues.

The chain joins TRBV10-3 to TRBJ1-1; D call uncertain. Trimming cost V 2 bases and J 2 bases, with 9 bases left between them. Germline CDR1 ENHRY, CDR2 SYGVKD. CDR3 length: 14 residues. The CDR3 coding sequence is TGTGCCATCAGTGAGGGGCCGTTTAACACTGAAGCTTTCTTT. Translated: CAISEGPFNTEAFF.

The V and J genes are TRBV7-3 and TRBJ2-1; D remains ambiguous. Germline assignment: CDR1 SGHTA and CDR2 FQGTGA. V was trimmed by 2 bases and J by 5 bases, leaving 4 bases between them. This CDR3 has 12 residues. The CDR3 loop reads CASSLQNNEQFF. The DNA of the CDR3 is TGTGCCAGCAGCTTACAGAACAATGAGCAGTTCTTC. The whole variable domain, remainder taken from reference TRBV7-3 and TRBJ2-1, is GAGVSQTPSNKVTEKGKYVELRCDPISGHTALYWYRQSLGQGPEFLIYFQGTGAADDSGLPNDRFFAVRPEGSVSTLKIQRTERGDSAVYLCASSLQNNEQFFGPGTRLTVL.

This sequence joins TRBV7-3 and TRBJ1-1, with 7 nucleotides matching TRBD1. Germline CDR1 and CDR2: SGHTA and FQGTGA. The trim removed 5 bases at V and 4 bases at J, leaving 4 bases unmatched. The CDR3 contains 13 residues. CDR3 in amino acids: CASSPAGGTEAFF. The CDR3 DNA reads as TGTGCCAGCAGCCCTGCAGGGGGCACTGAAGCTTTCTTT.

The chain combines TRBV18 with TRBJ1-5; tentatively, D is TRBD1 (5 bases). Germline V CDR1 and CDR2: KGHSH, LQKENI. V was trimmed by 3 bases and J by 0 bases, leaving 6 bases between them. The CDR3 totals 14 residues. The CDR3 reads CASSPTDSNQPQHF. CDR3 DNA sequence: TGTGCCAGCTCACCGACAGATAGCAATCAGCCCCAGCATTTT. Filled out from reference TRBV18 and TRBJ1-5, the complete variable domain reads NAGVMQNPRHLVRRRGQEARLRCSPMKGHSHVYWYRQLPEEGLKFMVYLQKENIIDESGMPKERFSAEFPKEGPSILRIQQVVRGDSAAYFCASSPTDSNQPQHFGDGTRLSIL.

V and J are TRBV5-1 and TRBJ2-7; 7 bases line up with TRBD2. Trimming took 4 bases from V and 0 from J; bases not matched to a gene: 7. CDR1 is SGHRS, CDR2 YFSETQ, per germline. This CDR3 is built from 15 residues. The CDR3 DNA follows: TGCGCCAGCAGCCCCGGAGGGACTAACTCCTACGAGCAGTACTTC. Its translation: CASSPGGTNSYEQYF.

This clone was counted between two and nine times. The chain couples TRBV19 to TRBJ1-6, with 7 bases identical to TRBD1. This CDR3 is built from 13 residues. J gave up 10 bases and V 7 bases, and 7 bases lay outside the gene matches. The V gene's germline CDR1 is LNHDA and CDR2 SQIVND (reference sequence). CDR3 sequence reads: CASMDRPGSPLHF. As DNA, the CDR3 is TGTGCCAGTATGGACAGGCCAGGGTCACCCCTCCACTTT.

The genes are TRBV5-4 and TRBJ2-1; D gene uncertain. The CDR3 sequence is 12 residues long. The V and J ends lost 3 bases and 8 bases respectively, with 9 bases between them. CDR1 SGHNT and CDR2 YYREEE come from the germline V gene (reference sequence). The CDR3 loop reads CASSSKLDEQFF. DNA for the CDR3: TGTGCCAGCAGCTCGAAACTTGATGAGCAGTTCTTC.

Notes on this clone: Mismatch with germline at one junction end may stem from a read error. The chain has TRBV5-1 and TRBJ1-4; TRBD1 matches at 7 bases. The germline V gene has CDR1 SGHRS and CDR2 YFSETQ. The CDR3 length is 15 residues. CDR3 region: CASRFSGQKNEKLFF. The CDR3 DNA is TGCGCCAGCCGCTTTTCGGGACAGAAAAATGAAAAACTGTTTTTT.

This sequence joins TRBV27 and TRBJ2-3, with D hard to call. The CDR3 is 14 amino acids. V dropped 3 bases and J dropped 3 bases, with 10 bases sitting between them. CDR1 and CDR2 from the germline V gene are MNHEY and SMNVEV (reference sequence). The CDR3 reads CASSFGDLTDTQYF. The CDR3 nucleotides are TGTGCCAGCAGTTTCGGAGACCTAACAGATACGCAGTATTTT.

DNA of the CDR3: TGTGCCAGCAGCTTAGGGGGGAGAAACATTCAGTACTTC. This encodes CASSLGGRNIQYF. The genes are TRBV7-3 and TRBJ2-4, with D perhaps matching TRBD2 (6 bases). Per germline, CDR1 SGHTA and CDR2 FQGTGA. The CDR3 has 13 residues. V was clipped by 2 bases and J by 6 bases, with 8 bases between them.

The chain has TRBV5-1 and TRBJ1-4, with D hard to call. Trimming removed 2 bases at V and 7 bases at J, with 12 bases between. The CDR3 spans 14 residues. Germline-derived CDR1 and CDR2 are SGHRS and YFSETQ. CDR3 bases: TGCGCCAGCAGCTTACAAACCGATGGTGAAAAACTGTTTTTT. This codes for CASSLQTDGEKLFF.

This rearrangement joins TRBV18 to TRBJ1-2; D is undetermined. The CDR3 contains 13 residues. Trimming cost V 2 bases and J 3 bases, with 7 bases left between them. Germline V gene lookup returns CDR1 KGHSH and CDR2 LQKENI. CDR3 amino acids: CASSPEGYYGYTF. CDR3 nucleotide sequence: TGTGCCAGCTCACCAGAGGGTTACTATGGCTACACCTTC. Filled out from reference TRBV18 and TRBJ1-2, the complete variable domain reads NAGVMQNPRHLVRRRGQEARLRCSPMKGHSHVYWYRQLPEEGLKFMVYLQKENIIDESGMPKERFSAEFPKEGPSILRIQQVVRGDSAAYFCASSPEGYYGYTFGSGTRLTVV.